Given below is one T cell receptor beta chain in context. This clonotype has just a few counts. The target of this receptor is not known. Qualities for individual bases were not recorded, and no much larger clone is one base off. The sample belongs to a study of early T cells in non-severe SARS-CoV-2 infection (dated by TCRdb to 2020 to 2022). Regarding the complete study: Bulk RNA from unsorted whole blood was used for TCR sequencing, so alpha and beta chains could not be paired.

This was a case-control study nested in a cohort of healthcare workers in London, UK, who had nasopharyngeal swab PCR tests and blood samples taken every week. Between 23 and 31 March 2020, the week of the UK lockdown, healthcare workers were enrolled and then followed up weekly for as long as 16 weeks. Reading the germline V gene gives CDR1 SNHLY and CDR2 FYNNEI. The CDR3 sequence holds 12 residues, the cysteine and phenylalanine included. The CDR3 DNA has 36 bases and is translated from base 1. V is cut by 4 bases and J by 6 bases, and the space between the germline ends is 10 bases. On the study overall, not on this receptor specifically: VDJdb matching was skewed toward anti-spike CD8 responses and likely underestimated virus-specific expansions, missing private and CD4 specificities.

The library was made by 5' RACE. For sequencing, a NextSeq 500 was employed. To correct for sequencing error and PCR bias, the TCR library protocol tagged individual cDNA molecules with unique molecular identifiers. TCR alpha and beta chains were both sequenced, and the abundances of alpha and beta sequences in each sample were closely correlated with each other. The study's processing was this. Decombinator V4 was used to annotate the V gene, J gene and CDR3 of the TCR sequences. TCRs were defined as expanded if a significant change between any two time points was detected under a Poisson model with p below 0.0001. TCR abundances were normalised to the total number of TCRs sequenced in each sample and reported as counts per million. TRAV1-2 paired with TRAJ12, TRAJ20 or TRAJ33 defined MAIT TCRs, while TRAV10 paired with TRAJ18 defined iNKT TCRs. VDJdb, accessed 1 November 2021, was searched for CMV, EBV and SARS-CoV-2 annotated TCRs, excluding TCRs annotated for multiple antigens. The public reads were quality trimmed at Q25 with fastp and then assembled into clones with MiXCR by TCRdb, keeping productive beta chains. Identical CDR3 protein sequences are pooled into one entry, listed with their most common genes and DNA. The V and J calls shown here were made by TCRdb, not taken from the authors' results. For this sample there are some 57,000 distinct CDR3 sequences; more than 9% appear just once. Around 4.3% of the sample belongs to the ten largest clones.

This receptor was obtained from an adult who was a healthcare worker with PCR-confirmed SARS-CoV-2 infection or an uninfected control (not recorded which). Sample: whole blood. The receptor chain draws on TRBV2 and TRBJ2-7; no D gene is confidently identified. CDR3 sequence: CASSAAASEQYF. The base sequence is TGTGCCAGCAGTGCGGCAGCGAGCGAGCAGTACTTC. Supplemented by the reference TRBV2 and TRBJ2-7 proteins around the CDR3, the complete variable domain is EPEVTQTPSHQVTQMGQEVILRCVPISNHLYFYWYRQILGQKVEFLVSFYNNEISEKSEIFDDQFSVERPDGSNFTLKIRSTKLEDSAMYFCASSAAASEQYFGPGTRLTVT.